The 12 T cell receptor beta chains reported below all come from one sample, sequenced in a study of Graves' ophthalmopathy and Graves' hyperthyroidism. The authors amplified TCR beta CDR3 regions from RNA transcripts. HTBI-primed RT-PCR formed the first round, and a multiplex PCR formed the second. Using its own MiXCR run on the multiplex PCR reads, TCRdb lists one record per CDR3 protein. The sample carries about 550,000 distinct CDR3 sequences, just under 40% recorded once. Sequencing was done on a sample of peripheral blood or thyroid tissue (not recorded which). The receptor source for this set is an adult man with Graves' hyperthyroidism.

This clonotype showed up many times. The chain has TRBV7-3 and TRBJ2-5; 7 nucleotides line up with TRBD1. The germline V gene encodes CDR1 SGHTA and CDR2 FQGTGA. With V trimmed by 4 bases and J by 1 base, 6 bases remained unmatched. The CDR3 totals 15 residues. This CDR3 is CASSSGTALQETQYF. The CDR3 DNA is TGTGCCAGCAGCTCCGGGACAGCCCTCCAAGAGACCCAGTACTTC. The whole variable domain, remainder taken from reference TRBV7-3 and TRBJ2-5, is GAGVSQTPSNKVTEKGKYVELRCDPISGHTALYWYRQSLGQGPEFLIYFQGTGAADDSGLPNDRFFAVRPEGSVSTLKIQRTERGDSAVYLCASSSGTALQETQYFGPGTRLLVL.

This clonotype was detected many times. This sequence joins TRBV9 and TRBJ2-5; D remains unclear. V lost 0 bases to trimming and J lost 4 bases, with 10 bases between them. CDR3 length: 14 amino acids. The germline CDR1 and CDR2 sequences are SGDLS and YYNGEE. The CDR3 is CASSVGWVGETQYF. For the CDR3, the DNA is TGTGCCAGCAGCGTAGGGTGGGTGGGAGAGACCCAGTACTTC.

V usage is TRBV29-1 and J usage is TRBJ1-2; unclear D gene. CDR1 is SQVTM, CDR2 ANQGSEA, per germline. The CDR3 has 11 residues. The V gene lost 5 bases and the J gene lost 8 bases, with 12 bases spanning the gap. The CDR3 region has the DNA TGCAGCGTTAGACTAGCGGGAGGCTACACCTTC. Residues: CSVRLAGGYTF.

The table lists this clonotype with many counts. The chain couples TRBV19 to TRBJ2-7; 7 bases align to TRBD1. The ends lost 6 bases at V and 0 bases at J; junction bases unmatched: 8. The CDR3 runs to 15 residues. Per the germline V gene, CDR1 is LNHDA and CDR2 is SQIVND (reference sequence). The CDR3 DNA is TGTGCCAGTAGCTCAGAGGGGGCGAGCTCCTACGAGCAGTACTTC. Translated, it gives CASSSEGASSYEQYF.

This clonotype was counted at least ten times. The V call is TRBV9, the J call TRBJ1-6, with D perhaps matching TRBD1 (6 bases). The CDR3 loop spans 13 amino acids. Per germline, CDR1 SGDLS and CDR2 YYNGEE. V lost 7 bases, J lost 11 bases, and 16 bases lay in between. The CDR3 is CASGGSLLTPLHF. CDR3 sequence (DNA): TGTGCCAGCGGGGGCAGTCTACTCACACCCCTCCACTTT.

This clonotype was observed a handful of times. Given a much more abundant clone one base away, this may be a read error. The chain joins TRBV20-1 to TRBJ2-7; 8 bases match TRBD1. Germline loops: CDR1 DFQATT, CDR2 SNEGSKA (reference sequence). The CDR3 extends over 15 amino acids. The CDR3 sequence is CGARDGGTGAYEQYF. CDR3 sequence (DNA): TGCGGTGCTAGAGATGGCGGGACAGGAGCCTACGAGCAGTACTTC.

The chain employs TRBV20-1 and TRBJ2-3; tentatively, D is TRBD2 (6 bases). This CDR3 has 12 amino acids. The germline gives CDR1 DFQATT, CDR2 SNEGSKA (reference sequence). V was pared by 7 bases and J by 2 bases, with 10 bases between. For the CDR3, the DNA is TGCAGTGGGGACTCCGACACAGATACGCAGTATTTT. Its protein is CSGDSDTDTQYF.

This chain connects TRBV19 to TRBJ2-7; D could derive from TRBD1 or TRBD2 (5 bases each). The CDR3 contains 15 residues. Germline V lookup: CDR1 LNHDA, CDR2 SQIVND (reference sequence). V shed 4 bases and J shed 1 base, with 14 bases lying between them. Written as DNA, the CDR3 is TGTGCCAGTAGTACACGGGGCTTCGGGTCCTACGAGCAGTACTTC. It translates to CASSTRGFGSYEQYF.

This clonotype was counted ten times or more. This rearrangement joins TRBV6-1 to TRBJ1-1; no definite D call. The CDR3 loop spans 13 amino acids. From germline, CDR1 is MNHNS and CDR2 SASEGT. V lost 4 bases and J lost 7, with 13 bases in between. CDR3 sequence (DNA): TGTGCCAGCAGTGCCTCTAGGGCTGGTGAAGCTTTCTTT. Its translation: CASSASRAGEAFF.

V and J are TRBV20-1 and TRBJ2-5; weak D call: TRBD1 (5 bases). The DNA end is a closer match to TRBJ2-1, so the J assignment may be wrong. This CDR3 comprises 12 residues. Germline CDR1 and CDR2: DFQATT and SNEGSKA (reference sequence). The CDR3 here is CSATGSMNEQFF. The CDR3 bases are TGCAGTGCTACAGGGTCTATGAATGAGCAGTTCTTC.

Ten or more counts support this clonotype. The rearrangement links TRBV5-1 to TRBJ2-5, with D possibly matching TRBD2 (5 bases). The V and J ends lost 0 bases and 4 bases respectively, with 13 bases between them. CDR1 SGHRS and CDR2 YFSETQ come from the germline V gene. This CDR3 has 15 amino acids. CDR3 sequence (DNA): TGCGCCAGCAGCTTGGGAGGAGGAGTCGGAGAGACCCAGTACTTC. This codes for CASSLGGGVGETQYF. The full variable domain, with the rest looked up from reference TRBV5-1 and TRBJ2-5, is KAGVTQTPRYLIKTRGQQVTLSCSPISGHRSVSWYQQTPGQGLQFLFEYFSETQRNKGNFPGRFSGRQFSNSRSEMNVSTLELGDSALYLCASSLGGGVGETQYFGPGTRLLVL.

There are many counts of this clonotype. The chain carries TRBV7-9 and TRBJ1-4; TRBD1 might be the D (5 bases). Between the trimmed V and J ends, which lost 9 bases and 1 base, there was a span of 9 bases. This CDR3 is 13 amino acids long. CDR1 and CDR2 (germline): SEHNR, FQNEAQ (reference sequence). The DNA of the CDR3 is TGTGCCAGTAGTACAGGAACTAATGAAAAACTGTTTTTT. It specifies CASSTGTNEKLFF.